The 22 T cell receptor beta chains presented below share a single source sample, sequenced in a study of T cells in tuberculosis. Only in-frame clones appear in the TCRdb table, and some are missing; sequencing was by immunoSEQ multiplex PCR. Among about 58,000 clones listed, roughly 87% were seen once. Sorting used thawed, overnight-rested PBMC stained with anti-CD3, a viability dye and GMM-loaded CD1B tetramer. The CD1B tetramers carried C32 glucose monomycolate purified from Rhodococcus equi. Sequenced input: CD1b-GMM tetramer-negative cells sorted from PBMCs. Every receptor here comes from an adult woman with latent tuberculosis.

This sequence joins TRBV18 and TRBJ2-2; tentatively, D is TRBD2 (6 bases). Germline V lookup: CDR1 KGHSH, CDR2 LQKENI. The CDR3 length is 14 residues. The V gene lost 1 base and the J gene lost 5 bases, with 8 bases spanning the gap. CDR3 loop: CASSPQLATGELFF. The CDR3 bases are TGTGCCAGCTCACCACAACTAGCAACCGGGGAGCTGTTTTTT.

The rearrangement joins TRBV27 to TRBJ2-5, with TRBD2 matching over 8 bases. Germline CDR1 reads MNHEY; CDR2 reads SMNVEV (reference sequence). Germline trimming cut 6 bases from V and 4 bases from J; bases unmatched to any gene: 7. This CDR3 comprises 14 residues. CDR3 sequence (DNA): TGTGCCAGCAGCCCCCGGGGGGGAACAGAGACCCAGTACTTC. Translating it yields CASSPRGGTETQYF.

The chain combines TRBV7-9 with TRBJ1-1, with 8 nucleotides matching TRBD1. CDR1 is SEHNR and CDR2 is FQNEAQ in the germline V gene (reference sequence). J was trimmed by 6 bases and V by 4 bases; bases with no gene match: 19. The CDR3 covers 18 residues. CDR3 protein: CASSSGPKKGQAGAEAFF. DNA of the CDR3: TGTGCCAGCAGCTCGGGTCCTAAAAAGGGACAGGCAGGCGCTGAAGCTTTCTTT. The full variable domain, with the rest looked up from reference TRBV7-9 and TRBJ1-1, is DTGVSQNPRHKITKRGQNVTFRCDPISEHNRLYWYRQTLGQGPEFLTYFQNEAQLEKSRLLSDRFSAERPKGSFSTLEIQRTEQGDSAMYLCASSSGPKKGQAGAEAFFGQGTRLTVV.

The chain links TRBV5-1 to TRBJ2-7; possibly TRBD1 for D (6 bases). Germline V lookup: CDR1 SGHRS, CDR2 YFSETQ. V gave up 0 bases and J gave up 1 base, with 8 bases separating them. The CDR3 runs 14 residues. Here the CDR3 reads CASSLGQGSYEQYF. In nucleotides, the CDR3 is TGCGCCAGCAGCTTGGGGCAGGGGTCCTACGAGCAGTACTTC.

Here the CDR3 DNA reads TGTGCCAGTAGCCTCTCCCGGGTGGGCTACACCTTC. This codes for CASSLSRVGYTF. The chain carries TRBV19 and TRBJ1-2; D remains ambiguous. This CDR3 comprises 12 residues. V was shortened by 6 bases and J by 8 bases, with 13 bases between the two germline ends. Germline-derived CDR1 and CDR2 are LNHDA and SQIVND (reference sequence).

The chain has TRBV7-9 and TRBJ1-2; D may be TRBD1 (5 bases). The CDR3 contains 15 residues. CDR1 is SEHNR, CDR2 FQNEAQ, per germline (reference sequence). V lost 6 bases and J 1 base, leaving 15 bases between the germline ends. The CDR3 DNA sequence: TGTGCCAGCAGTTCGGACACTCGCCTTAACTATGGCTACACCTTC. It specifies CASSSDTRLNYGYTF.

The V gene is TRBV29-1, the J gene TRBJ2-3; no firm D call. Trimming left V 4 bases short and J 0 bases short, with 5 bases between. The CDR3 has 12 amino acids. Germline CDR1 and CDR2: SQVTM and ANQGSEA. CDR3 region: CSVGGSTDTQYF. The CDR3 DNA sequence: TGCAGCGTTGGCGGAAGCACAGATACGCAGTATTTT.

In regard to this clone: In the same sample, other DNA sequences code for this CDR3. CDR3 in amino acids: CASSLSRNTEAFF. CDR3 nucleotides: TGTGCCAGCAGTTTGAGTCGCAACACTGAAGCTTTCTTT. The rearrangement links TRBV27 to TRBJ1-1; D remains unclear. The germline CDR1 and CDR2 sequences are MNHEY and SMNVEV (reference sequence). V lost 3 bases, J lost 2 bases, and 7 bases lay in between. There are 13 residues in the CDR3.

V and J are TRBV4-3 and TRBJ2-3, with D possibly matching TRBD2 (5 bases). Trimming took 0 bases from V and 2 from J, leaving 12 bases between them. CDR1 is LGHNA, CDR2 YSLEER, per germline. The CDR3 extends over 16 amino acids. CDR3 nucleotide sequence: TGCGCCAGCAGCCAAGACGGGATGCGGGCCACAGATACGCAGTATTTT. Translated, it gives CASSQDGMRATDTQYF.

J is TRBJ2-6 and V is TRBV4-1; TRBD1 might be the D (8 bases). V lost 1 base and J 3 bases, leaving 16 bases between the germline ends. Germline CDR1 MGHRA, CDR2 YSYEKL. This CDR3 is built from 18 residues. As DNA, the CDR3 is TGCGCCAGCAGCCAAGGTTACACAGGGGGGGGTGGGGCCAACGTCCTGACTTTC. This sequence encodes CASSQGYTGGGGANVLTF.

The chain is built from TRBV7-2 and TRBJ1-5; 9 bases fit TRBD1. CDR1 and CDR2 (germline): SGHTA, FQGNSA. This CDR3 spans 15 amino acids. Losses at the gene ends were 1 base for V and 3 bases for J; bases not matched to a gene: 1. The CDR3 loop is CASSLGDRVNQPQHF. The DNA of the CDR3 is TGTGCCAGCAGCTTAGGGGACAGGGTCAATCAGCCCCAGCATTTT.

The chain uses TRBV7-2 and TRBJ1-1, with D maybe TRBD1 (6 bases). Germline V gene lookup returns CDR1 SGHTA and CDR2 FQGNSA. This CDR3 has 15 amino acids. Trimming took off 5 bases at V and 0 bases at J, with 13 bases between the two ends. CDR3 sequence: CASSLGHRLNTEAFF. DNA of the CDR3: TGTGCCAGCAGCCTGGGACACAGACTGAACACTGAAGCTTTCTTT. The variable domain in full, with the rest retrieved from reference TRBV7-2 and TRBJ1-1, is GAGVSQSPSNKVTEKGKDVELRCDPISGHTALYWYRQSLGQGLEFLIYFQGNSAPDKSGLPSDRFSAERTGGSVSTLTIQRTQQEDSAVYLCASSLGHRLNTEAFFGQGTRLTVV.

The chain couples TRBV13 to TRBJ2-7; TRBD1 agrees at 7 bases. The V segment lost 5 bases and the J segment 0 bases; nucleotides outside the gene matches: 19. Germline lookup yields CDR1 PRHDT and CDR2 FYEKMQ (reference sequence). The length of the CDR3 is 19 residues. CDR3 protein: CASSPPNWQGVLGSYEQYF. The CDR3, as DNA: TGTGCCAGCAGCCCCCCGAATTGGCAGGGGGTCCTGGGCTCCTACGAGCAGTACTTC.

This chain joins TRBV6-5 and TRBJ1-2; D possibly corresponds to TRBD1 (6 bases). Trimming stripped 0 bases from V and 7 bases from J, with 9 bases between. CDR3 length: 13 amino acids. CDR1 and CDR2 (germline): MNHEY, SVGAGI. Here the CDR3 DNA reads TGTGCCAGCAGTTACTCTTCAGGGGCTGGCTACACCTTC. Encoded protein: CASSYSSGAGYTF.

The CDR3 protein is CASSETGDTGELFF. The CDR3 region has the DNA TGTGCCAGCAGCGAGACAGGGGACACCGGGGAGCTGTTTTTT. The chain uses TRBV6-4 and TRBJ2-2, with 8 bases matching TRBD1. The V segment lost 6 bases and the J segment 3 bases; nucleotides outside the gene matches: 3. Germline assignment: CDR1 MRHNA and CDR2 SNTAGT. This CDR3 has 14 residues.

CDR3 in amino acids: CASSYIAGDGNEQFF. The CDR3 DNA is TGTGCCAGCAGTTACATTGCGGGAGATGGGAATGAGCAGTTCTTC. J is TRBJ2-1 and V is TRBV6-6; 7 bases map to TRBD2. Germline V gene lookup returns CDR1 MNHNY and CDR2 SVGAGI (reference sequence). Losses at the gene ends were 2 bases for V and 7 bases for J; bases not matched to a gene: 8. The length of the CDR3 is 15 residues.

This clone occurred a few times. The V call is TRBV7-9, the J call TRBJ2-7, with 13 bases identical to TRBD2. This CDR3 contains 15 residues. Per germline, CDR1 SEHNR and CDR2 FQNEAQ (reference sequence). V shed 3 bases and J 2 bases; nucleotides not matched to a gene: 1. The CDR3 loop reads CASSLTSGRTYEQYF. For the CDR3, the DNA is TGTGCCAGCAGCTTGACTAGCGGGAGGACCTACGAGCAGTACTTC.

This chain uses TRBV15 with TRBJ1-4; D possibly corresponds to TRBD1 (5 bases). CDR1 LNHNV and CDR2 YYDKDF come from the germline V gene (reference sequence). V shed 0 bases and J shed 5 bases, with 10 bases lying between them. This CDR3 region has 15 residues. As DNA, the CDR3 is TGTGCCACCAGCAGAGATGGGAGGGACAATGAAAAACTGTTTTTT. This sequence encodes CATSRDGRDNEKLFF.

The CDR3 DNA sequence: TGTGCCAGCAGTTCCAGACTAGCGGGAGATACGCAGTATTTT. Amino acid sequence: CASSSRLAGDTQYF. This sequence joins TRBV28 and TRBJ2-3, with 10 positions matching TRBD2. Trimming took 4 bases from V and 5 from J; bases not matched to a gene: 3. From germline, CDR1 is MDHEN and CDR2 SYDVKM. This CDR3 is built from 14 residues.

The chain uses TRBV10-2 and TRBJ2-1; TRBD1 matches 7 bases. The CDR3 has 16 amino acids. Germline CDR1 WSHSY, CDR2 SAAADI. V lost 8 bases and J lost 2; bases outside the gene matches: 12. CDR3 nucleotide sequence: TGCGCCAGCCTATCCCCAATGACAGGGCCCTACAATGAGCAGTTCTTC. The encoded protein is CASLSPMTGPYNEQFF.

The chain couples TRBV7-3 to TRBJ2-6, with a tentative D call TRBD1 (6 bases). The V gene lost 7 bases and the J gene lost 1 base, with 23 bases spanning the gap. The CDR3 totals 19 residues. Germline CDR1 is SGHTA and CDR2 is FQGTGA. Written as DNA, the CDR3 is TGTGCCAGCACCCAACCCTATCTGGACAGCCTTTCTGGGGCCAACGTCCTGACTTTC. This codes for CASTQPYLDSLSGANVLTF.

This clone showed up just once. The rearrangement joins TRBV13 to TRBJ2-1, with 7 bases matching TRBD2. The length of the CDR3 is 14 residues. J gave up 4 bases and V 3 bases, and 3 bases lay outside the gene matches. The V gene's germline CDR1 is PRHDT and CDR2 FYEKMQ (reference sequence). The CDR3 is CASSFRGVYNEQFF. Written as DNA, the CDR3 is TGTGCCAGCAGCTTCCGGGGGGTGTACAATGAGCAGTTCTTC.